The clone carrying this T cell receptor beta chain was counted ten times or more. Its antigen is undetermined. This entry is derived from a study of T cells in Graves' hyperthyroidism and ophthalmopathy. General observations from the study: Ophthalmopathy was identified by the model a median approximately 6.9 months ahead of onset.

The cohort's ophthalmopathy patients, a group with duration under 3 months, had a Clinical Activity Score of at least 3 and a NOSPECS grade of at least 4. Lactation, pregnancy, other autoimmune disease or uncontrolled infection excluded patients. The source material, RNA transcripts, was used to amplify TCR beta CDR3 regions. First-round RT-PCR of the TCR CDR3 relied on the HTBI primer set. Using its own MiXCR run on the multiplex PCR reads, TCRdb lists one record per CDR3 protein. The sample carries approximately 430,000 distinct CDR3 sequences, roughly 14% recorded once. The sequence derives from a man aged 18 to 29 with Graves' ophthalmopathy. What was sequenced was blood.

The CDR3 DNA is TGTGCCAGCGGAACACAGGTTTTGTCCTACACCTTC. It specifies CASGTQVLSYTF. This chain links TRBV12-3 or TRBV12-4 with TRBJ1-2; maybe TRBD1 (5 bases). The CDR3 runs to 12 residues. V lost 8 bases to trimming and J lost 10 bases, with 17 bases between them.